This T cell receptor (beta chain) stems from a study of vaccination effects on CD4 cells after COVID-19. ViraFEST assay sequencing came after antigen-specific CD4+ T cells were expanded with viral peptide pools. Cultured cells yielded isolated CD4+ T cells after less than 11 days. Each vaccine recipient was nucleocapsid antibody negative and had no prior SARS-CoV-2 infection. About 2.2 million PBMC per well were cultured with 10 IU/ml IL-2 and 8 to 10 ug/ml peptides. The CDR3 extends over 16 amino acids. V was pared by 1 base and J by 4 bases, with 7 bases of the junction left unmatched. Per germline, CDR1 LGHNT and CDR2 FRNRAP. Generated by immunoSEQ multiplex PCR, the TCRdb table keeps only in-frame clones and is missing some. The data contain around 71,000 clones, over 65% of them seen just once; the ten biggest clones take up over 4%. This clone was found a few times. Its antigen is not known.

This material consisted of CD4+ T cells from PBMCs cultured with HCoV-OC43 spike peptides, taken before COVID-19 vaccination. Subset indicated: HCoV-OC43 spike overlapping peptide pool stimulation. This sequence was found in a human donor who received a COVID-19 vaccine. The rearrangement uses TRBV12-5 and TRBJ1-5; TRBD1 agrees at 7 bases. DNA of the CDR3: TGTGCTAGTGGTTTGGACTTCGGGACAGATAATCAGCCCCAGCATTTT. It is translated as CASGLDFGTDNQPQHF. Together with reference TRBV12-5 and TRBJ1-5, the CDR3 gives the full variable domain: DARVTQTPRHKVTEMGQEVTMRCQPILGHNTVFWYRQTMMQGLELLAYFRNRAPLDDSGMPKDRFSAEMPDATLATLKIQPSEPRDSAVYFCASGLDFGTDNQPQHFGDGTRLSIL.